This T cell receptor beta chain was recovered during a study of cytomegalovirus exposure and HLA in healthy donors. Per the germline V gene, CDR1 is MNHNS and CDR2 is SASEGT. V dropped 8 bases and J dropped 5 bases, with 6 bases sitting between them. This CDR3 spans 11 amino acids. Sequencing was performed with immunoSEQ multiplex PCR; in TCRdb, only in-frame clones are kept and a portion is missing. The table shows fewer than 120,000 clones, with roughly 90% occurring only once. The specimen was PBMCs. The chain uses TRBV6-1 and TRBJ1-4; D call uncertain. The TCR originated in a woman in her late teens or twenties in good health and CMV-seronegative. CDR3 residues: CASFRNEKLFF. DNA for the CDR3: TGTGCCAGCTTCAGGAATGAAAAACTGTTTTTT.